The TCR beta chain under discussion was sequenced for a study of blood T cell repertoires in COVID-19. Sequencing used immunoSEQ multiplex PCR; TCRdb keeps in-frame clones, though not all of them. The data contain hundreds of thousands of clones, under 90% of them singletons. Germline V gene data show CDR1 as ENHRY and CDR2 as SYGVKD. The V and J ends lost 0 bases and 3 bases respectively, with 8 bases between them. There are 15 residues in the CDR3. This chain uses TRBV10-3 with TRBJ1-4; D not resolved. The TCR originated in a young woman with COVID-19, enrolled during active disease. The sample was peripheral blood. CDR3 sequence reads: CAISESWEPNEKLFF. CDR3 sequence (DNA): TGTGCCATCAGTGAGTCCTGGGAGCCTAATGAAAAACTGTTTTTT.